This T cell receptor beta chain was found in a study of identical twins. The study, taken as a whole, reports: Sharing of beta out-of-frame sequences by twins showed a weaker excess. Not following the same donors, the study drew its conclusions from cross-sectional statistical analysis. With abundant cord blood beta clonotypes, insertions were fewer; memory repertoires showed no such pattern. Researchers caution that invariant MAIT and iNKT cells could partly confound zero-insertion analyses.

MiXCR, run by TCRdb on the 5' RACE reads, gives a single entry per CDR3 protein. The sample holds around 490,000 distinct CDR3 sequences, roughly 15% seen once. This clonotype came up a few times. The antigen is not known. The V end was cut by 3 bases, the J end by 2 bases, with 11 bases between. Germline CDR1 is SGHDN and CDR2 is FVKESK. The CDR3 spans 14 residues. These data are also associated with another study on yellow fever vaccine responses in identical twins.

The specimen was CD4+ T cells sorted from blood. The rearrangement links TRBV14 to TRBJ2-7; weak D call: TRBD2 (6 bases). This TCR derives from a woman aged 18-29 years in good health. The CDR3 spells CASSQVTGAYEQYF. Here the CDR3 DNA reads TGTGCCAGCAGCCAGGTGACGGGAGCCTACGAGCAGTACTTC.